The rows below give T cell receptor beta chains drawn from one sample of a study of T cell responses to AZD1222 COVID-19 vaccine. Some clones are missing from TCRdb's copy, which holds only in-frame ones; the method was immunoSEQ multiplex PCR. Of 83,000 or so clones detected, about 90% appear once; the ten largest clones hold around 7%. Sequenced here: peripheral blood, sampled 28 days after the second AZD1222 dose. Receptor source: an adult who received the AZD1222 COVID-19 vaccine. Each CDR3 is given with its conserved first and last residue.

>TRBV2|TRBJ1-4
CASSYSGDTNEKLFF
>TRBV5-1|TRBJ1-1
CASSRKTGGTEAFF
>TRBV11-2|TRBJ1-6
CASSLGRGYSPLHF
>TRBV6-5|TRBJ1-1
CASRPTGGNTEAFF
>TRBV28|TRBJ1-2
CASSGAGEGETNYGYTF
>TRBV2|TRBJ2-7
CASTVRGYEQYF
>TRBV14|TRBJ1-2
CASSQVGEDGYTF
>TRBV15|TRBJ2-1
CATSKYDWYSYNEQFF
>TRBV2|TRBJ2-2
CASSHHVGPNTGELFF
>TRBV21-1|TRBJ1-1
CASATGGDTEAFF
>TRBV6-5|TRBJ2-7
CASSRDSYEQYF
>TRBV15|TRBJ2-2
CATSRETGNTGELFF
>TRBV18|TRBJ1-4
CASSLGYGNEKLFF
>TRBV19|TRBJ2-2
CASSIGRLGSWLDTGELFF
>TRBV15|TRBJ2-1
CATRGTAGREQFF
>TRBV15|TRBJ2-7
CATSRGLAGDSYEQYF
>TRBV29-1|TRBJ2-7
CSVESQGEGEQYF
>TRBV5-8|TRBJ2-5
CASSFPSGRGETQYF
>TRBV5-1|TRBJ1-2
CASSLAVGTPYGYTF
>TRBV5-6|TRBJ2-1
CASSLGTSNYNEQFF
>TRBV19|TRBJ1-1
CASSTPGDPRNTEAFF
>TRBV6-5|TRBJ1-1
CASTPTGGKGPEAFF
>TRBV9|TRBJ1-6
CASSVGQARNNSPLHF
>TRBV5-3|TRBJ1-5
CARSLVRQGRQPQHF
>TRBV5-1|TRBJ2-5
CASRDYRQETQYF
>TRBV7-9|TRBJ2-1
CASSLVGLEQFF
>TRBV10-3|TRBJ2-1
CATGSLNEQFF
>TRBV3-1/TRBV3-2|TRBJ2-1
CASSRGQGRSNEQFF
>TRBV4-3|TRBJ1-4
CASSQGGLMNEKLFF
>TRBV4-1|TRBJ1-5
CASSQDPGTRIGPQHF
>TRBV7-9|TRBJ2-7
CASSLHGGGRTLSSYEQYF
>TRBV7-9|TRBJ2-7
CASSPYGGREQYF
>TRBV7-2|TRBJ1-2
CASSEYRVSSSGYTF
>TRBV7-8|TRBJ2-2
CASSLHRAGELFF
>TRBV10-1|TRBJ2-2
CASSESTGGAAGELFF
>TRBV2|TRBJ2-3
CASSATWVGDTQYF
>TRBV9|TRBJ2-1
CASSVEPGSLANEQFF
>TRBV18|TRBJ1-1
CASSPPPGGTEAFF
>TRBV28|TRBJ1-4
CASRQTGTPTANEKLFF
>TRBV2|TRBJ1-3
CASSTYKTGGLRSGNTIYF
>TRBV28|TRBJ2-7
CASRIAGGSSYEQYF
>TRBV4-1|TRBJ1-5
CASSQETGNQPQHF
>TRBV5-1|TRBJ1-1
CASSLIGIMNTEAFF
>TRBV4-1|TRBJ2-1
CASSQASGRILNEQFF
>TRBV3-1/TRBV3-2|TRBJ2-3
CASSPPPGLDPLPDTQYF
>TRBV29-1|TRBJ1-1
CSVDGQGNTEAFF
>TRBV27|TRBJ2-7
CASSHRRTGPYEQYF
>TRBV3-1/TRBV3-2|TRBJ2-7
CASSQGLAGVSYEQYF
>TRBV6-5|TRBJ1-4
CASTPGTVREKLFF
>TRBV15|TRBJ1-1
CATSRDRGGVAEAFF
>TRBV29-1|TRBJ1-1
CSVGDIMGNTEAFF
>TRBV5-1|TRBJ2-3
CASSPPDYTDTQYF
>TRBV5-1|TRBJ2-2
CASSLTSLNTGELFF
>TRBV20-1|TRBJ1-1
CSASRGAFDTEAFF
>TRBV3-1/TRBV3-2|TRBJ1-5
CASSQGGDQPQHF
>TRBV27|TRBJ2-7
CASSGGSGSIHEQYF
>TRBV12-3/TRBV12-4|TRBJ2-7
CASSLGLAYEQYF
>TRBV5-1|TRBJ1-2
CASSPDGNYGYTF